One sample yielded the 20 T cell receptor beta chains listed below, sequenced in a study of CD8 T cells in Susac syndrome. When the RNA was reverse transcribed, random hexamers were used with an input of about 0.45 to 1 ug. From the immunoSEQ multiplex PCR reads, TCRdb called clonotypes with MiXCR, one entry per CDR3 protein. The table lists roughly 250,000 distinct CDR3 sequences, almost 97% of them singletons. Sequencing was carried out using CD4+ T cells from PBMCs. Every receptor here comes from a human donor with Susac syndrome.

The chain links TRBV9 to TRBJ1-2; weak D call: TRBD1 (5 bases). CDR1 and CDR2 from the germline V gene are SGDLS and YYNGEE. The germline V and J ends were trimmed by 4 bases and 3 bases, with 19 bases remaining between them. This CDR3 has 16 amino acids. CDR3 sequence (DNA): TGTGCCAGCAGCTTTCGGGGGGATCCTGGGGACTATGGCTACACCTTC. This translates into CASSFRGDPGDYGYTF.

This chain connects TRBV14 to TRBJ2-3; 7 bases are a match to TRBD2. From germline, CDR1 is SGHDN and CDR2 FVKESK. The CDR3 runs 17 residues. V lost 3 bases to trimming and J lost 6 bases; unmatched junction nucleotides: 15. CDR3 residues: CASSQIRLTSILDTQYF. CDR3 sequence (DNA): TGTGCCAGCAGCCAGATCCGGCTGACTAGCATACTGGATACGCAGTATTTT.

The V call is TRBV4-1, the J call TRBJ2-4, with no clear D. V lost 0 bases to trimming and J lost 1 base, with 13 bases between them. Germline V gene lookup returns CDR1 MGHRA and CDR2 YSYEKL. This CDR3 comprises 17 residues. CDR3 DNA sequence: TGCGCCAGCAGCCAAGATAGGGTGGTTGGGGCCAAAAACATTCAGTACTTC. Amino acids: CASSQDRVVGAKNIQYF.

The CDR3 sequence: CASSFYDTMNTEAFF. CDR3 DNA: TGTGCCAGCAGCTTCTACGACACCATGAACACTGAAGCTTTCTTT. This chain links TRBV13 with TRBJ1-1; D remains ambiguous. The V gene lost 3 bases and the J gene lost 0 bases, with 11 bases spanning the gap. The CDR3 runs 15 residues. Germline lookup yields CDR1 PRHDT and CDR2 FYEKMQ (reference sequence).

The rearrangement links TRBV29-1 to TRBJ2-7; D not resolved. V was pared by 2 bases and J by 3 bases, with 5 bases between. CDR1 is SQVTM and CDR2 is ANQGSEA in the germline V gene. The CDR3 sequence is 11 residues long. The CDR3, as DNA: TGCAGCGTTGAACACAGCTACGAGCAGTACTTC. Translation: CSVEHSYEQYF.

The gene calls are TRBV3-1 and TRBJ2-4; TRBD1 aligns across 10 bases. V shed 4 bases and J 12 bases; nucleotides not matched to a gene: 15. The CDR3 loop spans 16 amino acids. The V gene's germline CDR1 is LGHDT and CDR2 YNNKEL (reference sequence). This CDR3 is CASSPDRGRGDVAQYF. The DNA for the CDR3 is TGTGCCAGCAGCCCAGACAGGGGGCGCGGGGACGTGGCTCAGTACTTC. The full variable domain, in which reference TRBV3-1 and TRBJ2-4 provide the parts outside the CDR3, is DTAVSQTPKYLVTQMGNDKSIKCEQNLGHDTMYWYKQDSKKFLKIMFSYNNKELIINETVPNRFSPKSPDKAHLNLHINSLELGDSAVYFCASSPDRGRGDVAQYFGAGTRLSVL.

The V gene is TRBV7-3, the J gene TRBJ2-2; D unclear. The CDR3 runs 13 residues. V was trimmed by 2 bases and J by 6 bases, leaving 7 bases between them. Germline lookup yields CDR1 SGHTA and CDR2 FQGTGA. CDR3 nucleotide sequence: TGTGCCAGCAGCTTATGGTCGGCCGGGGAGCTGTTTTTT. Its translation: CASSLWSAGELFF.

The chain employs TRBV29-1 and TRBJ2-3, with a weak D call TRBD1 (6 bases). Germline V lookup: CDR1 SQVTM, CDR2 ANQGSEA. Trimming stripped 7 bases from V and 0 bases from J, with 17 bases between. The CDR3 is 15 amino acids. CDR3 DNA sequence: TGCAGCGCAAAAGGGACAACGGGTAGCACAGATACGCAGTATTTT. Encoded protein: CSAKGTTGSTDTQYF.

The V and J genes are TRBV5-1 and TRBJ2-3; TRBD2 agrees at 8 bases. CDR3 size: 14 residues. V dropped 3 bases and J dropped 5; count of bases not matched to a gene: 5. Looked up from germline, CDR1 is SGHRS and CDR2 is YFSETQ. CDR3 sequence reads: CASSSGLALDTQYF. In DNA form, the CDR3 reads TGCGCCAGCAGCTCCGGACTAGCTCTAGATACGCAGTATTTT.

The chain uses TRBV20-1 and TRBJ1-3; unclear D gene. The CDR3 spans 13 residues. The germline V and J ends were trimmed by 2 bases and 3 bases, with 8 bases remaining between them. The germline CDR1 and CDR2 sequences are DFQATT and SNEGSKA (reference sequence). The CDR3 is CSARSTVGNTIYF. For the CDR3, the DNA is TGCAGTGCTAGATCCACAGTTGGAAACACCATATATTTT.

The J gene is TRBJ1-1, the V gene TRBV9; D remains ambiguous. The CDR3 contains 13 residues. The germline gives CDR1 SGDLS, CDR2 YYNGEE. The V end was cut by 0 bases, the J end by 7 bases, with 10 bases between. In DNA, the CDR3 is TGTGCCAGCAGCGTAGCCGGGCAGCGTGAAGCTTTCTTT. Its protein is CASSVAGQREAFF.

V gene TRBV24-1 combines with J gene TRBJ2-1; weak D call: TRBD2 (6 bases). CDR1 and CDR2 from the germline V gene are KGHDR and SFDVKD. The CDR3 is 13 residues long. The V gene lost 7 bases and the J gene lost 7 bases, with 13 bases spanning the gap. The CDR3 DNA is TGTGCCACCAGGGACCCCCGGGGGAATGAGCAGTTCTTC. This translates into CATRDPRGNEQFF.

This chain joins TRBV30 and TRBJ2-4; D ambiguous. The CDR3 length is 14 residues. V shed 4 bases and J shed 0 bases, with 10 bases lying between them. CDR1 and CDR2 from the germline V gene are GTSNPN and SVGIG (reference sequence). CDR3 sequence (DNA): TGTGCCTGGACTACATTTACAGCCAAAAACATTCAGTACTTC. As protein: CAWTTFTAKNIQYF.

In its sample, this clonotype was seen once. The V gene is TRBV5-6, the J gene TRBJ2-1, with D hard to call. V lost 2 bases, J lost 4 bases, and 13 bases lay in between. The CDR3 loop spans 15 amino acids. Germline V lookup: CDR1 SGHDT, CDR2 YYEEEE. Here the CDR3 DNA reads TGTGCCAGCAGCTTTAAGCGACGCCGGTACAATGAGCAGTTCTTC. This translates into CASSFKRRRYNEQFF.

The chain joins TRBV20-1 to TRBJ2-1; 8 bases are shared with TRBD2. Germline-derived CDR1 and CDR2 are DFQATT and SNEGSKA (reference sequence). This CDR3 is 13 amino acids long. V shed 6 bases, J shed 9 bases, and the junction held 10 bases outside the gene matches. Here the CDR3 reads CSAHSGSGGEQFF. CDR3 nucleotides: TGCAGTGCCCACAGCGGGAGTGGTGGTGAGCAGTTCTTC.

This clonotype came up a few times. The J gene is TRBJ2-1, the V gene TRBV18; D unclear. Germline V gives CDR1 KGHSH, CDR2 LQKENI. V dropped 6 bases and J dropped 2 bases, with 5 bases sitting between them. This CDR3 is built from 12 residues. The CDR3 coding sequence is TGTGCCAGCTCCCCCACCTACAATGAGCAGTTCTTC. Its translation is CASSPTYNEQFF.

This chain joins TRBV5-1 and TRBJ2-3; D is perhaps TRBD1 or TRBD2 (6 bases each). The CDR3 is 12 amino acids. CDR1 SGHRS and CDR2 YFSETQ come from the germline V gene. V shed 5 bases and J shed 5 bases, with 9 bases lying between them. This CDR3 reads CASSEGGDTQYF. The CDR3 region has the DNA TGCGCCAGCAGTGAGGGGGGAGATACGCAGTATTTT.

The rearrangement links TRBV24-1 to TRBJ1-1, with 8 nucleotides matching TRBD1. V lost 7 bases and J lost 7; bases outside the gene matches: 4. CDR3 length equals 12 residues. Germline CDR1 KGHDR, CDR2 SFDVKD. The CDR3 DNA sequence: TGTGCCACCAGACGGGGGACAGGTGAAGCTTTCTTT. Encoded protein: CATRRGTGEAFF.

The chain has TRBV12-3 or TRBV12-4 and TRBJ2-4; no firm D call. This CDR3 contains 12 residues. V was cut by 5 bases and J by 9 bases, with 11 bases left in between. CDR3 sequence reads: CASSPPTAIQYF. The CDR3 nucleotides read TGTGCCAGCAGTCCCCCGACTGCCATTCAGTACTTC.

In DNA form, the CDR3 reads TGTGCCAGCAGTTTAGGGAATGGCTACACCTTC. It translates to CASSLGNGYTF. The V and J genes are TRBV12-3 or TRBV12-4 and TRBJ1-2; no clear D. The germline V and J ends were trimmed by 1 base and 6 bases, with 3 bases remaining between them. There are 11 residues in the CDR3.